A selection of T cell receptor beta chains follows, all from one sample in a study of blood T cells in healthy people across ages. TCRdb processed the 5' RACE reads anew with MiXCR; each CDR3 protein has one entry. The table lists almost 800,000 distinct CDR3 sequences, over 45% of them singletons. What was sequenced was blood. The receptors were gathered from a man aged 25 to 40 in good health. The CDR3 runs from the conserved cysteine through the conserved F or W.

TRBV20-1	TRBJ2-1	CSASGDLRSSYNEQFF
TRBV5-1	TRBJ1-1	CASSNDRGTEAFF
TRBV29-1	TRBJ2-5	CSVWGGETQYF
TRBV25-1	TRBJ2-5	CASSERVGGLQETQYF
TRBV27	TRBJ1-6	CASSRTGGASPLHF
TRBV5-1	TRBJ2-1	CASVLSNEQFF
TRBV13	TRBJ2-5	CASSPTAGHQETQYF
TRBV7-2	TRBJ1-2	CASSYTRDGSNYGYTF
TRBV29-1	TRBJ2-7	CSVDAQIHYEQYF
TRBV12-5	TRBJ1-2	CASGLSPGGDGYTF
TRBV13	TRBJ1-2	CASSSRDTSNYGYTF
TRBV7-2	TRBJ1-5	CASSRRWGSDQPQHF
TRBV20-1	TRBJ2-5	CSANSRGPQETQYF
TRBV6-6	TRBJ2-3	CASRYGATTDTQYF
TRBV28	TRBJ2-7	CASSSLRQGGYEQYF
TRBV3-1	TRBJ2-1	CASSLSPSGKWGEQFF
TRBV6-1	TRBJ2-7	CASSVAAKAYEQYF
TRBV15	TRBJ1-1	CATSRDITGMNTGTFF
TRBV7-2	TRBJ2-3	CASSLVRTSGGAPPDTQYF
TRBV9	TRBJ2-5	CAGLAGAEQYF
TRBV5-1	TRBJ2-2	CASSLRTTANTGELFF
TRBV20-1	TRBJ1-2	CSAREGGSLVAYGYTF
TRBV6-2/TRBV6-3	TRBJ2-7	CASSYREGEQYF
TRBV27	TRBJ1-1	CASSFTTGITEAFF
TRBV6-5	.	CASSYAGVQGYEQYF
TRBV5-5	TRBJ2-1	CASSLPGVSGVPREQFF
TRBV6-1	TRBJ2-2	CASSGEGPTGELFF
TRBV6-5	TRBJ2-3	CASRSGLDTQYF
TRBV4-3	TRBJ2-3	CASSQGTSGRSRLDTQYF
TRBV4-1	TRBJ1-2	CASSQEATGADYGYTF
TRBV6-6	TRBJ1-2	CASRLQGVGYTF
TRBV12-3/TRBV12-4	TRBJ1-1	CASSPIFSGGNTEAFF
TRBV20-1	TRBJ2-5	CSAFYGGEETQYF
TRBV27	TRBJ2-7	CASSLSGTGSEQYF
TRBV20-1	TRBJ2-1	CSARDGRAFGELFF
TRBV7-9	TRBJ2-5	CTSSSGTGGQETQYF
TRBV4-3	TRBJ1-2	CASSQAPWGTVGYTF
TRBV20-1	TRBJ2-7	CSARPSGTSYEQYF
TRBV29-1	TRBJ1-2	CSVEVRGVNYGYTF
TRBV4-3	TRBJ2-3	CASSPQRLPDTQYF
TRBV4-2	TRBJ2-5	CASSQDLAAETQYF
TRBV9	TRBJ2-7	CASSVTGGGHSDKNEQYF
TRBV5-1	TRBJ2-7	CASSLDDAGGYEQYF
TRBV24-1	TRBJ2-1	CATSGIRWGQGFEEQFF
TRBV2	TRBJ1-2	CASSWDSFAYGYTF
TRBV12-3/TRBV12-4	TRBJ2-7	CASSTQTNEQYF
TRBV4-3	TRBJ2-3	CASSQGKPGQYTDTQYF
TRBV10-3	TRBJ2-1	CAISSLYNEQFF
TRBV7-2	TRBJ1-1	CATKQGANTEAFF
TRBV6-4	TRBJ2-3	CASSDSLVDTQYF
TRBV7-2	TRBJ2-7	CASRTTGGAPGEQYF
TRBV7-2	TRBJ2-3	CASSLWGFTDTQYF
TRBV12-3/TRBV12-4	.	CASSPTRDTGRDEQYF
TRBV4-1	TRBJ1-1	CASSQDRTTGNTEAFF
TRBV12-3/TRBV12-4	TRBJ1-2	CASSPVSRGYTF
TRBV20-1	TRBJ2-1	CSALAGSGGNEQFF